These 30 T cell receptor beta chains were sequenced from one sample in a study of CD8+ T cells in alopecia areata. Extraction and reverse transcription of RNA yielded cDNA as the sequencing template. TCRdb keeps only in-frame clones here, not all; method: immunoSEQ multiplex PCR. The sample lists 90,000 to 100,000 clones; 41% were seen once. Sequenced material: CD4+ T cells sorted from blood. The receptors were sampled from a human donor with alopecia areata.

The sample holds a few counts of this clone. The chain combines TRBV7-9 with TRBJ1-2, with a tentative D call TRBD1 (5 bases). This CDR3 has 14 amino acids. V lost 7 bases, J lost 4 bases, and 16 bases lay in between. Germline assignment: CDR1 SEHNR and CDR2 FQNEAQ (reference sequence). The CDR3 nucleotides are TGTGCCAGCAACCCTCGGGACGGCGGCTATGGCTACACCTTC. This encodes CASNPRDGGYGYTF.

This chain uses TRBV7-3 with TRBJ2-3; 11 bases match TRBD2. CDR1 SGHTA and CDR2 FQGTGA come from the germline V gene. This CDR3 is 16 amino acids long. V was clipped by 5 bases and J by 2 bases; unmatched bases: 6. The CDR3, as DNA: TGTGCCAGCAGCGGCAAACTAGCGGGGGCCACAGATACGCAGTATTTT. Its translation: CASSGKLAGATDTQYF.

The V gene is TRBV11-2, the J gene TRBJ1-6, with 8 bases identical to TRBD1. J gave up 14 bases and V 1 base, and 4 bases lay outside the gene matches. The CDR3 contains 13 residues. Germline CDR1 reads SGHAT; CDR2 reads FQNNGV. The CDR3: CASSLGQGISLHF. The CDR3, as DNA: TGTGCCAGCAGCTTAGGACAGGGGATATCCCTCCACTTT.

The V gene is TRBV20-1, the J gene TRBJ2-5; unclear D gene. The last part of the DNA fits TRBJ2-7 better; the J call may be wrong. In germline, CDR1 is DFQATT, CDR2 SNEGSKA (reference sequence). The CDR3 spans 10 residues. The CDR3 protein is CSAGEREQYF. As DNA, the CDR3 is TGCAGTGCGGGTGAGCGCGAGCAGTACTTC.

The J gene is TRBJ2-1, the V gene TRBV11-2; D possibly corresponds to TRBD2 (5 bases). This CDR3 spans 15 amino acids. The V and J ends lost 5 bases and 2 bases respectively, with 13 bases between them. Looked up from germline, CDR1 is SGHAT and CDR2 is FQNNGV. DNA for the CDR3: TGTGCCAGCAGCCAAACTAGAGCCACCTACAATGAGCAGTTCTTC. Its protein product is CASSQTRATYNEQFF.

The rearrangement joins TRBV9 to TRBJ2-7; no reliable D call. CDR1 is SGDLS, CDR2 YYNGEE, per germline. The CDR3 runs to 13 residues. V was shortened by 4 bases and J by 2 bases, with 10 bases between the two germline ends. DNA of the CDR3: TGTGCCAGCAGCCCCGCTGGTCCCTACGAGCAGTACTTC. Its translation is CASSPAGPYEQYF.

The sample holds a few counts of this clone. CDR3 nucleotide sequence: TGCAGCGTTGTCCTTCCTGCGGCGTACGACGAGCAGTACTTC. Translation gives CSVVLPAAYDEQYF. The rearrangement joins TRBV29-1 to TRBJ2-7; D remains unclear. Germline CDR1 reads SQVTM; CDR2 reads ANQGSEA. The CDR3 sequence is 14 residues long. V lost 4 bases to trimming and J lost 5 bases, with 18 bases between them.

The DNA for the CDR3 is TGTGCCTGGAGTGTAACAGGGTTGGGGGAGCAGTACTTC. Translating it yields CAWSVTGLGEQYF. The rearrangement uses TRBV30 and TRBJ2-7, with D perhaps TRBD1 (6 bases). With 0 bases removed from V and 7 bases from J, the gap between germline ends came to 13 bases. This CDR3 comprises 13 residues. The germline V gene has CDR1 GTSNPN and CDR2 SVGIG (reference sequence). The variable domain in full, completed from reference TRBV30 and TRBJ2-7, reads SQTIHQWPATLVQPVGSPLSLECTVEGTSNPNLYWYRQAAGRGLQLLFYSVGIGQISSEVPQNLSASRPQDRQFILSSKKLLLSDSGFYLCAWSVTGLGEQYFGPGTRLTVT.

The genes are TRBV5-1 and TRBJ2-3, with 10 bases aligning to TRBD2. CDR3 size: 20 residues. Germline-derived CDR1 and CDR2 are SGHRS and YFSETQ. V trimming: 3 bases; J trimming: 1 base; junction bases outside the gene matches: 17. This CDR3 reads CASSSGTGLSLAGGTDTQYF. In nucleotides, the CDR3 is TGCGCCAGCAGCTCCGGGACAGGATTGAGCCTAGCGGGGGGCACAGATACGCAGTATTTT. Looking up the rest from reference TRBV5-1 and TRBJ2-3 gives the full variable domain: KAGVTQTPRYLIKTRGQQVTLSCSPISGHRSVSWYQQTPGQGLQFLFEYFSETQRNKGNFPGRFSGRQFSNSRSEMNVSTLELGDSALYLCASSSGTGLSLAGGTDTQYFGPGTRLTVL.

The J gene is TRBJ2-6, the V gene TRBV5-1, with TRBD1 matching 8 bases. The germline CDR1 and CDR2 sequences are SGHRS and YFSETQ. The V segment lost 5 bases and the J segment 1 base; nucleotides outside the gene matches: 14. The CDR3 has 19 residues. The CDR3 region has the DNA TGCGCCAGCAGTTCGGGGGCATGGGGACAGGTGTCTGGGGCCAACGTCCTGACTTTC. Its translation is CASSSGAWGQVSGANVLTF.

The CDR3 loop is CASSQGTSGVNEQFF. For the CDR3, the DNA is TGTGCCAGCAGCCAAGGGACTAGCGGGGTCAATGAGCAGTTCTTC. The V gene is TRBV4-2, the J gene TRBJ2-1; TRBD2 agrees at 12 bases. V shed 1 base, J shed 6 bases, and the junction held 1 base outside the gene matches. Germline CDR1 LGHNA, CDR2 YNFKEQ. The CDR3 is made up of 15 amino acids.

V is TRBV15 and J is TRBJ2-5; 9 bases match TRBD2. Germline lookup yields CDR1 LNHNV and CDR2 YYDKDF (reference sequence). The CDR3 loop spans 18 amino acids. Trimming took 0 bases from V and 0 from J; bases not matched to a gene: 8. In nucleotides, the CDR3 is TGTGCCACCAGCAGAGATTTGGTAGCGGGGGACTACCAAGAGACCCAGTACTTC. Translating gives CATSRDLVAGDYQETQYF. The full variable domain, completed using reference TRBV15 and TRBJ2-5, is DAMVIQNPRYQVTQFGKPVTLSCSQTLNHNVMYWYQQKSSQAPKLLFHYYDKDFNNEADTPDNFQSRRPNTSFCFLDIRSPGLGDTAMYLCATSRDLVAGDYQETQYFGPGTRLLVL.

The chain has TRBV30 and TRBJ2-3; 8 bases fit TRBD2. This CDR3 is 17 amino acids long. Trimming at V came to 1 base and at J to 3 bases, leaving 12 bases not matched to a gene. CDR1 GTSNPN and CDR2 SVGIG come from the germline V gene (reference sequence). The CDR3 coding sequence is TGTGCCTGGAGTGGCGGAGCGGGGGAGCTCCTAACAGATACGCAGTATTTT. It encodes CAWSGGAGELLTDTQYF.

The chain uses TRBV7-9 and TRBJ2-7; D gene ambiguous. Trimming cost V 6 bases and J 0 bases, with 9 bases left between them. The CDR3 consists of 13 residues. Germline V gene sequence: CDR1 SEHNR, CDR2 FQNEAQ (reference sequence). The CDR3 coding sequence is TGTGCCAGCAGGACGCAGACCTCCTACGAGCAGTACTTC. Translating it yields CASRTQTSYEQYF.

The chain uses TRBV4-1 and TRBJ1-1; D is ambiguous. V was pared by 0 bases and J by 4 bases, with 9 bases between. Per germline, CDR1 MGHRA and CDR2 YSYEKL. CDR3 length equals 14 residues. The CDR3 spells CASSQDMGGTEAFF. CDR3 DNA sequence: TGCGCCAGCAGCCAAGATATGGGCGGCACTGAAGCTTTCTTT.

The CDR3 region has the DNA TGTGCCAGCAGTTTCTCTCGGGGGGCACGGTGGGAGCAGTACTTC. Its protein is CASSFSRGARWEQYF. This chain connects TRBV27 to TRBJ2-7; possibly TRBD2 for D (7 bases). The CDR3 has 15 amino acids. V dropped 3 bases and J dropped 7 bases, with 19 bases sitting between them. Germline CDR1 reads MNHEY; CDR2 reads SMNVEV (reference sequence).

The chain recombines TRBV5-1 with TRBJ1-4; 8 bases line up with TRBD1. Germline CDR1 SGHRS, CDR2 YFSETQ. CDR3 length: 15 amino acids. V was pared by 0 bases and J by 7 bases, with 5 bases of the junction left unmatched. The CDR3 coding sequence is TGCGCCAGCAGCTTGGTGGCAGGGGGCGGTGAAAAACTGTTTTTT. Translation gives CASSLVAGGGEKLFF.

V is TRBV30 and J is TRBJ2-7, with TRBD2 as a possible D gene (6 bases). V shed 4 bases and J shed 3 bases, with 16 bases lying between them. The length of the CDR3 is 14 residues. The V gene's germline CDR1 is GTSNPN and CDR2 SVGIG (reference sequence). CDR3: CAWKLVTRNYEQYF. DNA for the CDR3: TGTGCCTGGAAGCTAGTGACTAGAAACTACGAGCAGTACTTC.

V usage is TRBV15 and J usage is TRBJ2-5; no reliable D call. The V end was cut by 4 bases, the J end by 0 bases, with 9 bases between. Germline V gene data show CDR1 as LNHNV and CDR2 as YYDKDF (reference sequence). The CDR3 sequence is 14 residues long. The DNA for the CDR3 is TGTGCCACCAGCACCGCGCCCTACCAAGAGACCCAGTACTTC. The encoded protein is CATSTAPYQETQYF.

CDR3 protein: CASSVAPGELFF. The CDR3 DNA follows: TGTGCCAGCAGTGTAGCTCCGGGGGAGCTGTTTTTT. The rearrangement joins TRBV2 to TRBJ2-2; D is undetermined. V was cut by 4 bases and J by 8 bases, with 8 bases left in between. CDR1 is SNHLY, CDR2 FYNNEI, per germline. The CDR3 spans 12 residues.

This clone was counted between two and nine times. The chain is built from TRBV2 and TRBJ2-7; 10 positions match TRBD1. Germline CDR1 is SNHLY and CDR2 is FYNNEI. This CDR3 has 14 residues. V lost 4 bases, J lost 3 bases, and 3 bases stayed unmatched. CDR3 in amino acids: CASSGDRGYYEQYF. The DNA for the CDR3 is TGTGCCAGCAGTGGGGACAGGGGCTACTACGAGCAGTACTTC.

J is TRBJ2-3 and V is TRBV5-1; no reliable D call. Per germline, CDR1 SGHRS and CDR2 YFSETQ. The germline V and J ends were trimmed by 2 bases and 5 bases, with 6 bases remaining between them. The CDR3 spans 12 residues. DNA for the CDR3: TGCGCCAGCAGCTTTGCATTAGATACGCAGTATTTT. Encoded protein: CASSFALDTQYF. The full variable domain, completed using reference TRBV5-1 and TRBJ2-3, is KAGVTQTPRYLIKTRGQQVTLSCSPISGHRSVSWYQQTPGQGLQFLFEYFSETQRNKGNFPGRFSGRQFSNSRSEMNVSTLELGDSALYLCASSFALDTQYFGPGTRLTVL.

This clone was seen a handful of times. V usage is TRBV4-1 and J usage is TRBJ2-6, with TRBD1 matching 7 bases. Germline V gene sequence: CDR1 MGHRA, CDR2 YSYEKL. With 1 base clipped from V and 0 bases from J, the junction kept 6 bases outside the gene matches. This CDR3 contains 18 residues. CDR3 nucleotide sequence: TGCGCCAGCAGCCAAGCGACAGGGATGTCCTCTGGGGCCAACGTCCTGACTTTC. Amino acids: CASSQATGMSSGANVLTF.

The sample holds a few counts of this clone. The chain carries TRBV29-1 and TRBJ2-1; D not certain. Between the trimmed V and J ends, which lost 5 bases and 1 base, there was a span of 15 bases. CDR1 is SQVTM, CDR2 ANQGSEA, per germline. This CDR3 contains 15 residues. CDR3 nucleotides: TGCAGCGTTTCGGCCAGTATAAGTTCCTACAATGAGCAGTTCTTC. Translation gives CSVSASISSYNEQFF.

The CDR3: CASSQDRLSNYGYTF. The DNA of the CDR3 is TGTGCCAGCTCGCAGGACAGGCTGTCTAACTATGGCTACACCTTC. The chain is built from TRBV18 and TRBJ1-2; 7 bases agree with TRBD1. The germline gives CDR1 KGHSH, CDR2 LQKENI. The CDR3 sequence is 15 residues long. Trimming took 6 bases from V and 0 from J; bases not matched to a gene: 7.

To note about this clone: Within the sample, other DNA sequences also encode this same CDR3. This sequence joins TRBV7-9 and TRBJ2-5, with D hard to call. The germline V gene encodes CDR1 SEHNR and CDR2 FQNEAQ (reference sequence). The CDR3 covers 11 residues. The germline V and J ends were trimmed by 5 bases and 2 bases, with 3 bases remaining between them. CDR3 region: CASSRQETQYF. CDR3 sequence (DNA): TGTGCCAGCAGCCGACAAGAGACCCAGTACTTC.

The V call is TRBV2, the J call TRBJ2-5, with D possibly being TRBD1 or TRBD2 (6 bases each). The germline V gene encodes CDR1 SNHLY and CDR2 FYNNEI. V dropped 4 bases and J dropped 4 bases, with 19 bases sitting between them. The CDR3 runs 16 residues. This CDR3 is CASSGDLGTPSETQYF. DNA for the CDR3: TGTGCCAGCAGTGGGGACTTGGGGACACCCTCAGAGACCCAGTACTTC.

The chain links TRBV30 to TRBJ1-4; D call uncertain. The CDR3 contains 15 residues. The germline CDR1 and CDR2 sequences are GTSNPN and SVGIG (reference sequence). The V end lost 0 bases, the J end lost 6 bases, and 14 bases lay between the germline ends. The CDR3 sequence: CAWSVLGLTDEKLFF. Written as DNA, the CDR3 is TGTGCCTGGAGTGTACTGGGGTTAACCGATGAAAAACTGTTTTTT.

The V and J genes are TRBV29-1 and TRBJ2-2; D is possibly TRBD2 (5 bases). The V end lost 6 bases, the J end lost 1 base, and 12 bases lay between the germline ends. Germline CDR1 is SQVTM and CDR2 is ANQGSEA. The CDR3 consists of 14 residues. The CDR3 DNA is TGCAGCGTGGCTAGCCAAGGGAACACCGGGGAGCTGTTTTTT. Amino acid sequence: CSVASQGNTGELFF.

This chain links TRBV2 with TRBJ2-7; unclear D gene. The CDR3 totals 11 residues. The germline CDR1 and CDR2 sequences are SNHLY and FYNNEI. The V and J ends lost 8 bases and 3 bases respectively, with 8 bases between them. The CDR3 loop reads CASRLHYEQYF. The CDR3 DNA reads as TGTGCCAGCCGCCTTCACTACGAGCAGTACTTC.